Listed here are 10 T cell receptor beta chains from one sample, sequenced in a study of blood T cell repertoires in COVID-19. TCRdb's table, derived via immunoSEQ multiplex PCR, lists solely in-frame clones and lacks some. The sample records 99,000 or so clones, 75% to 90% being singletons. The specimen sequenced was peripheral blood. The receptors stem from a man aged 55 to 70 with acute or convalescent COVID-19.

The V gene is TRBV11-3, the J gene TRBJ2-5, with D hard to call. Trimming cost V 2 bases and J 2 bases, with 9 bases left between them. This CDR3 comprises 14 residues. Germline V gives CDR1 SGHNT, CDR2 YENEEA. The CDR3 is CASSLSADQETQYF. CDR3 nucleotides: TGTGCCAGCAGCTTATCTGCGGATCAAGAGACCCAGTACTTC.

This chain uses TRBV10-2 with TRBJ2-5; weak D call: TRBD2 (5 bases). This CDR3 has 12 amino acids. Germline lookup yields CDR1 WSHSY and CDR2 SAAADI. Between the trimmed V and J ends, which lost 6 bases and 5 bases, there was a span of 10 bases. As DNA, the CDR3 is TGCGCCAGCAGGGGAGTCGGGGAGACCCAGTACTTC. Translating gives CASRGVGETQYF.

The rearrangement uses TRBV10-2 and TRBJ2-7; D may be TRBD1 (6 bases). Trimming pared 0 bases from V and 6 bases from J, leaving 12 bases between. Germline V gene data show CDR1 as WSHSY and CDR2 as SAAADI. The CDR3 has 14 residues. CDR3 in DNA: TGCGCCAGCAGTGAGTCGATGGGGGCAGCCGAGCAGTACTTC. Protein sequence: CASSESMGAAEQYF.

The chain combines TRBV19 with TRBJ1-1; 8 nucleotides agree with TRBD1. This CDR3 is built from 16 residues. Trimming took 1 base from V and 2 from J; bases not matched to a gene: 6. The germline gives CDR1 LNHDA, CDR2 SQIVND (reference sequence). Here the CDR3 DNA reads TGTGCCAGTAGTATAGGACAGGGGAGAGGTAACACTGAAGCTTTCTTT. Amino acids: CASSIGQGRGNTEAFF.

The chain carries TRBV11-3 and TRBJ2-5; possible D gene TRBD2, 7 bases. Germline V gene lookup returns CDR1 SGHNT and CDR2 YENEEA. V was trimmed by 5 bases and J by 5 bases, leaving 18 bases between them. This CDR3 spans 15 amino acids. CDR3 coding DNA: TGTGCCAGCAGCCACGGGGGGCTTTTTGTCGAGACCCAGTACTTC. Translating it yields CASSHGGLFVETQYF. The entire variable domain, with the rest obtained from reference TRBV11-3 and TRBJ2-5, is as follows: EAGVVQSPRYKIIEKKQPVAFWCNPISGHNTLYWYLQNLGQGPELLIRYENEEAVDDSQLPKDRFSAERLKGVDSTLKIQPAELGDSAVYLCASSHGGLFVETQYFGPGTRLLVL.

This clone was detected only a few times. The V and J genes are TRBV6-4 and TRBJ1-2, with a tentative D call TRBD1 (6 bases). Germline CDR1 is MRHNA and CDR2 is SNTAGT. V gave up 6 bases and J gave up 6 bases, with 23 bases separating them. This CDR3 has 16 residues. CDR3 residues: CASSERLTGTSHGYTF. CDR3 coding DNA: TGTGCCAGCAGCGAACGTCTTACAGGGACCTCCCATGGCTACACCTTC.

About this clone: Other DNA sequences in the sample encode the same CDR3. The chain employs TRBV11-3 and TRBJ2-1, with 8 bases aligning to TRBD2. The CDR3 sequence is 15 residues long. The germline V gene has CDR1 SGHNT and CDR2 YENEEA. After removal of 5 bases from V and 3 bases from J, the junction contained 6 bases not matched to a gene. CDR3 in DNA: TGTGCCAGCAGCCTAGTTCTAGCGGGCTACAATGAGCAGTTCTTC. Translating it yields CASSLVLAGYNEQFF.

The chain uses TRBV11-2 and TRBJ2-3; TRBD2 matches at 12 bases. Germline V CDR1 and CDR2: SGHAT, FQNNGV. V dropped 11 bases and J dropped 2; count of bases not matched to a gene: 11. This CDR3 has 16 residues. CDR3 loop: CASRTSGTSYTDTQYF. CDR3 DNA sequence: TGTGCCTCCCGGACTAGCGGGACGTCTTACACAGATACGCAGTATTTT.

The V call is TRBV19, the J call TRBJ2-3; no clear D. The germline V gene has CDR1 LNHDA and CDR2 SQIVND (reference sequence). V lost 4 bases and J 4 bases, leaving 15 bases between the germline ends. The CDR3 has 15 residues. CDR3 bases: TGTGCCAGTAGTACCCAGCGTAGGAGCTCAGATACGCAGTATTTT. Translation: CASSTQRRSSDTQYF.

The V call is TRBV11-2, the J call TRBJ1-1, with unresolved D. Trimming cost V 3 bases and J 8 bases, with 10 bases left between them. Germline loops: CDR1 SGHAT, CDR2 FQNNGV. The CDR3 has 12 amino acids. The CDR3 is CASSLGPSEAFF. In DNA, the CDR3 is TGTGCCAGCAGCTTGGGCCCATCGGAAGCTTTCTTT.